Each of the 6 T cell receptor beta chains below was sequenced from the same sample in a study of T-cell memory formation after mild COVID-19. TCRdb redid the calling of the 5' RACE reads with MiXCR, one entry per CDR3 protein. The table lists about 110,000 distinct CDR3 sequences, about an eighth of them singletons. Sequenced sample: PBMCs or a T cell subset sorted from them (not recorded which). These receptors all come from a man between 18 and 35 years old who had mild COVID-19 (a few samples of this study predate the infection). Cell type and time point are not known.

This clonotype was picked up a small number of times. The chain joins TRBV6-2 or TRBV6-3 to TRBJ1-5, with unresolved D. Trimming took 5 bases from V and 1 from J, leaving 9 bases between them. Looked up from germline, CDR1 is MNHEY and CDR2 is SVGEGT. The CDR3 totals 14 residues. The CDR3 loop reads CASSRRESNQPQHF. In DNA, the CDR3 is TGTGCCAGCAGTCGGCGGGAGAGCAATCAGCCCCAGCATTTT.

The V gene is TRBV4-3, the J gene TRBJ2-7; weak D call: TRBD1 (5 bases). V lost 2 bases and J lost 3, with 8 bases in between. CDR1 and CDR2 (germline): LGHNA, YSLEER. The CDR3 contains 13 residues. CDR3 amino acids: CASSQLRGYEQYF. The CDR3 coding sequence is TGCGCCAGCAGCCAACTAAGGGGCTACGAGCAGTACTTC.

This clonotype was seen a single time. In nucleotides, the CDR3 is TGTGCCAGCAGTGAATCAGGGTTCTATGGCTACACCTTC. This translates into CASSESGFYGYTF. V usage is TRBV25-1 and J usage is TRBJ1-2, with a possible D match to TRBD1 (5 bases). Germline CDR1 MGHDK, CDR2 SYGVNS. The CDR3 consists of 13 residues. Trimming stripped 1 base from V and 4 bases from J, with 7 bases between.

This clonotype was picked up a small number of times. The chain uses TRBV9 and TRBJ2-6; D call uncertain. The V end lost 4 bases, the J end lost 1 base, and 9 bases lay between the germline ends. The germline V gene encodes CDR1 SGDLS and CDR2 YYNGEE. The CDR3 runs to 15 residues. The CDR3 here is CASSRRISGANVLTF. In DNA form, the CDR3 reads TGTGCCAGCAGCCGAAGAATTTCTGGGGCCAACGTCCTGACTTTC.

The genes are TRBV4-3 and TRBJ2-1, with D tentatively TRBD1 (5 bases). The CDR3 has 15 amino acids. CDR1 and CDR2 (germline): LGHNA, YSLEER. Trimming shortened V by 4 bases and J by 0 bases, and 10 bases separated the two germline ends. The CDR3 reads CASSPGWRSYNEQFF. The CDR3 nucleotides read TGCGCCAGCAGCCCAGGGTGGCGCTCCTACAATGAGCAGTTCTTC.

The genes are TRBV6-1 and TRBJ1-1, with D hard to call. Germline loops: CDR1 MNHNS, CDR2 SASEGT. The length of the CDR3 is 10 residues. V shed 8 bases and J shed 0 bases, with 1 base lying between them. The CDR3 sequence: CASLNTEAFF. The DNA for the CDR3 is TGTGCCAGCCTGAACACTGAAGCTTTCTTT.